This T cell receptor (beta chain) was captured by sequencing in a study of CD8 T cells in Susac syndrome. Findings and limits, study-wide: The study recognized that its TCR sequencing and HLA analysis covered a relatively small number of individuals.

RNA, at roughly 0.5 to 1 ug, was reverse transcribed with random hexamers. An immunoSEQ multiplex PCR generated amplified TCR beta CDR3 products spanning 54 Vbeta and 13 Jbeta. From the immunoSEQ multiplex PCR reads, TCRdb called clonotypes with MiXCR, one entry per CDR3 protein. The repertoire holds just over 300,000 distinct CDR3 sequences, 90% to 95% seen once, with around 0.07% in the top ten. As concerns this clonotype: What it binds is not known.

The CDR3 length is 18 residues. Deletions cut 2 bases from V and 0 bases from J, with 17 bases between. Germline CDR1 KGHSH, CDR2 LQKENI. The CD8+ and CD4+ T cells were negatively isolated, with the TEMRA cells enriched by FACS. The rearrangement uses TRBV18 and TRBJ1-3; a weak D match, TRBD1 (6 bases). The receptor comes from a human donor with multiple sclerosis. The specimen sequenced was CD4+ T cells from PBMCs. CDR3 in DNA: TGTGCCAGCTCACCAGCATGGGGGCTCCCACTCTCTGGAAACACCATATATTTT. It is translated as CASSPAWGLPLSGNTIYF.